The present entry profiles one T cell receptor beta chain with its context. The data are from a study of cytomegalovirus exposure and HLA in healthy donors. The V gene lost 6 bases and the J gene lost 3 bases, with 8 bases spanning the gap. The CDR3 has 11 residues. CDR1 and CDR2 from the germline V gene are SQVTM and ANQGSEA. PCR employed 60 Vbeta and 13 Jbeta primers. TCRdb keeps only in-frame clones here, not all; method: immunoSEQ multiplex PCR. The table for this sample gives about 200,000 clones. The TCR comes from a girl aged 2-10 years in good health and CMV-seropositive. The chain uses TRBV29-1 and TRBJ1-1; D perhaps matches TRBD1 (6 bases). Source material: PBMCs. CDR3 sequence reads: CSVKGDTEAFF. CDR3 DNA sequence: TGCAGCGTGAAGGGGGACACTGAAGCTTTCTTT.